These T cell receptor beta chains were read from a single sample in a study of T cell responses to AZD1222 COVID-19 vaccine. Clones were read by immunoSEQ multiplex PCR, and TCRdb kept only the in-frame ones, dropping some. The sample records around 100,000 clones, roughly 87% being singletons. The sample was peripheral blood, taken on day 0 of AZD1222 vaccination. These receptors were taken from an adult in good health. Each CDR3 is given with its conserved first and last residue. D genes are given only for firm matches.

14	TRBV5-1	.	TRBJ1-1	CASSLAVGRTEAFF
12	TRBV9	.	TRBJ2-1	CASSYQQDEQFF
15	TRBV2	.	TRBJ1-1	CASSRVRSMNTEAFF
14	TRBV7-2	.	TRBJ1-4	CASTQGYHSEKLFF
15	TRBV7-9	TRBD1	TRBJ1-6	CASSLLAGGNSPLHF
13	TRBV2	.	TRBJ1-1	CAIQGRQNTEAFF
12	TRBV3-1/TRBV3-2	.	TRBJ2-7	CASSQEWSEQYF
13	TRBV7-2	TRBD1	TRBJ1-2	CASSSDRDYGYTF
13	TRBV5-4	.	TRBJ1-1	CASSSWGHLEAFF
13	TRBV27	TRBD1	TRBJ2-7	CASRTGAVSEQYF
14	TRBV6-5	.	TRBJ1-5	CASRRGHFSQPQHF
10	TRBV29-1	.	TRBJ1-1	CSVEDSEAFF
15	TRBV9	.	TRBJ2-1	CASSVVDSRRSEQFF
15	TRBV7-2	TRBD1	TRBJ2-3	CASRLSVGQSDTQYF
14	TRBV27	.	TRBJ1-2	CASSFVGGIAGYTF
14	TRBV11-2	.	TRBJ1-5	CASSLGPGNQPQHF
14	TRBV15	.	TRBJ2-3	CATSSAISTDTQYF
11	TRBV6-2/TRBV6-3	.	TRBJ2-1	CASSRDNEQFF
13	TRBV12-3/TRBV12-4	.	TRBJ2-5	CASSLSSDETQYF
11	TRBV4-2	.	TRBJ2-1	CASSQGVEQFF
15	TRBV7-9	.	TRBJ2-1	CASSLRQTSLDEQFF
17	TRBV6-2/TRBV6-3	TRBD1	TRBJ2-5	CASSNPLGRGLRETQYF
14	TRBV9	.	TRBJ2-5	CASSGGRDGETQYF
14	TRBV7-2	.	TRBJ1-5	CASSLGQAGQPQHF
20	TRBV23-1	TRBD2	TRBJ2-2	CASSQRPTSTSGAPAGELFF
15	TRBV28	TRBD2	TRBJ2-5	CASGGLAGFGETQYF
14	TRBV6-2/TRBV6-3	.	TRBJ1-5	CASSYGGNGQPQHF
14	TRBV6-1	.	TRBJ1-5	CASSDTIDIQPQHF
14	TRBV2	.	TRBJ2-7	CASSEGAARDEQYF
13	TRBV12-3/TRBV12-4	TRBD1	TRBJ1-2	CASRATGGDGYTF
14	TRBV19	.	TRBJ1-3	CASKVSADRNTIYF
14	TRBV9	.	TRBJ1-4	CASSGFQSNEKLFF
14	TRBV28	.	TRBJ1-5	CASSLSQGNQPQHF